These 29 T cell receptor beta chains originate from one sample sequenced in a study of Graves' ophthalmopathy and Graves' hyperthyroidism. Beta-chain TCR CDR3 regions were amplified from RNA transcripts. HTBI primers were used in a first-round RT-PCR, which preceded a second-round multiplex PCR. TCRdb analysed the multiplex PCR reads with MiXCR anew, one entry per CDR3 protein. The sample yields about 380,000 distinct CDR3 sequences, just over 15% seen once. Sample: peripheral blood. Receptor source: a woman under 30 with stable Graves' hyperthyroidism.

The table lists this clonotype with many counts. This sequence joins TRBV12-3 or TRBV12-4 and TRBJ1-2; 9 nucleotides align to TRBD1. This CDR3 spans 15 amino acids. J gave up 6 bases and V 1 base, and 6 bases lay outside the gene matches. This CDR3 is CASSLVSGTGHGYTF. CDR3 DNA: TGTGCCAGCAGTTTAGTTTCAGGGACAGGGCATGGCTACACCTTC.

The gene calls are TRBV6-1 and TRBJ1-5, with 9 bases matching TRBD1. The germline CDR1 and CDR2 sequences are MNHNS and SASEGT. V lost 6 bases and J lost 3; bases outside the gene matches: 6. The length of the CDR3 is 15 residues. As DNA, the CDR3 is TGTGCCAGCAGGGGCGGGACAGGGTTCAATCAGCCCCAGCATTTT. Protein: CASRGGTGFNQPQHF.

This clonotype was detected only a few times. One base away lies a much larger clone, so this may be a sequencing read error. Likely a read error: the CDR3 ends without its conserved phenylalanine or tryptophan. The chain combines TRBV28 with TRBJ1-2; D is possibly TRBD1 (6 bases). Germline values: CDR1 MDHEN, CDR2 SYDVKM. Trimming removed 8 bases from V and 8 bases from J, with 21 bases in between. There are 14 residues in the CDR3. CDR3 sequence (DNA): TGTGCCAGCCTGAGGGGGGAGGTGGGCTACGGCTACACCTAC. This gives the protein CASLRGEVGYGYTY.

This clonotype was picked up one time. The gene calls are TRBV30 and TRBJ2-5; D possibly uses TRBD1 or TRBD2 (5 bases each). The CDR3 contains 13 residues. Deletions cut 4 bases from V and 9 bases from J, with 18 bases between. Germline V gene sequence: CDR1 GTSNPN, CDR2 SVGIG (reference sequence). DNA of the CDR3: TGTGCCTGGAAGGGCAGGGACCTGGAGGCCCAGTACTTC. Residues: CAWKGRDLEAQYF.

The chain has TRBV18 and TRBJ1-2, with D uncertain. This CDR3 has 12 residues. V lost 3 bases and J 5 bases, leaving 7 bases between the germline ends. In germline, CDR1 is KGHSH, CDR2 LQKENI. As DNA, the CDR3 is TGTGCCAGCTCACCGCAGGAATATGGCTACACCTTC. Protein: CASSPQEYGYTF.

This clonotype was seen a few times. V usage is TRBV11-2 and J usage is TRBJ2-7; no reliable D call. Germline V gene data show CDR1 as SGHAT and CDR2 as FQNNGV. The CDR3 covers 17 residues. Between the trimmed V and J ends, which lost 5 bases and 3 bases, there was a span of 23 bases. The CDR3 loop is CASSPLLGRIEHYEQYF. The CDR3, as DNA: TGTGCCAGCAGCCCGTTACTTGGGCGGATAGAACACTACGAGCAGTACTTC.

The table lists this clonotype with many counts. The chain combines TRBV29-1 with TRBJ1-5; perhaps TRBD1 as D (5 bases). The CDR3 runs to 13 residues. The V end lost 5 bases, the J end lost 0 bases, and 8 bases lay between the germline ends. From germline, CDR1 is SQVTM and CDR2 ANQGSEA. The CDR3: CSVSQGSNQPQHF. The CDR3 DNA reads as TGCAGCGTTTCTCAGGGTAGCAATCAGCCCCAGCATTTT.

The table lists this clonotype with many counts. This chain joins TRBV6-2 or TRBV6-3 and TRBJ2-5, with D tentatively TRBD2 (5 bases). The CDR3 covers 15 residues. The V gene's germline CDR1 is MNHEY and CDR2 SVGEGT. V lost 5 bases, J lost 4 bases, and 17 bases lay in between. CDR3 loop: CASSLGPTGRETQYF. The CDR3 DNA sequence: TGTGCCAGCAGTCTCGGGCCCACTGGGAGAGAGACCCAGTACTTC.

Worth noting for this clonotype: With a much larger clone just one base away, this may be a read error. The CDR3 end shows no conserved phenylalanine or tryptophan, and so a read error is likely. The gene calls are TRBV27 and TRBJ1-2; 8 bases agree with TRBD1. Germline loops: CDR1 MNHEY, CDR2 SMNVEV (reference sequence). This CDR3 is 13 amino acids long. Unmatched junction bases numbered 5, after V lost 3 bases and J lost 8 bases. The CDR3 DNA sequence: TGTGCCAGCAGTTTCCAGGGGGCTTGGGGCTACACCGTC. It yields the protein CASSFQGAWGYTV.

This clonotype was recorded many times. A much larger clonotype is one base distant, so this may be a read error. No conserved phenylalanine or tryptophan ends this CDR3, so it is likely a read error. This chain connects TRBV12-3 or TRBV12-4 to TRBJ1-1; D call uncertain. Deletions cut 2 bases from V and 2 bases from J, with 6 bases between. This CDR3 has 13 amino acids. DNA of the CDR3: TGTGCCAGCAGTTTATGGCCCAACACTGAAGCTTTCCTT. Translating it yields CASSLWPNTEAFL.

This clonotype was recorded at least ten times. The chain recombines TRBV7-2 with TRBJ2-7; 11 positions agree with TRBD2. Germline V gives CDR1 SGHTA, CDR2 FQGNSA. V dropped 6 bases and J dropped 5; count of bases not matched to a gene: 6. The CDR3 is 14 amino acids. CDR3: CASSSSGGRNEQYF. DNA of the CDR3: TGTGCCAGCAGTTCTAGCGGGGGGAGGAACGAGCAGTACTTC.

The rearrangement joins TRBV7-9 to TRBJ2-3, with unresolved D. V was pared by 5 bases and J by 1 base, with 4 bases between. The length of the CDR3 is 12 residues. Looked up from germline, CDR1 is SEHNR and CDR2 is FQNEAQ (reference sequence). CDR3 region: CASSTRTDTQYF. The CDR3 nucleotides are TGTGCCAGCAGCACACGCACAGATACGCAGTATTTT.

At least ten counts were recorded for this clonotype. The chain joins TRBV7-2 to TRBJ1-2, with 8 bases that match TRBD1. The junction had 4 bases not matched to a gene; V was cut back by 4 bases and J by 3 bases. CDR3 length equals 14 residues. CDR1 SGHTA and CDR2 FQGNSA come from the germline V gene. The DNA for the CDR3 is TGTGCCAGCAGCTACAGGGGGGGGGACTATGGCTACACCTTC. As protein: CASSYRGGDYGYTF.

About this clonotype itself: Given a much more abundant clone one base away, this may be a read error. The J gene is TRBJ2-7, the V gene TRBV7-2; TRBD2 might be the D (6 bases). The CDR3 sequence is 13 residues long. Looked up from germline, CDR1 is SGHTA and CDR2 is FQGNSA. The CDR3 DNA follows: TGTGCCAGCAGTCTGCGGGACTCCGCTGAGCTGTACTTC. It codes for CASSLRDSAELYF.

This clonotype was counted ten times or more. The chain links TRBV5-1 to TRBJ1-1, with a weak D call TRBD1 (6 bases). Between the trimmed V and J ends, which lost 0 bases and 0 bases, there was a span of 12 bases. Germline V gene lookup returns CDR1 SGHRS and CDR2 YFSETQ. The CDR3 runs 16 residues. In DNA form, the CDR3 reads TGCGCCAGCAGCTTGGTGTTGGGGGGCATGAACACTGAAGCTTTCTTT. Its protein product is CASSLVLGGMNTEAFF.

This clonotype was seen many times. The chain employs TRBV6-5 and TRBJ1-5, with TRBD1 matching over 8 bases. With 4 bases clipped from V and 6 bases from J, the junction kept 8 bases outside the gene matches. The V gene's germline CDR1 is MNHEY and CDR2 SVGAGI. This CDR3 has 15 amino acids. CDR3 amino acids: CASSSTWTGSQPQHF. The CDR3 nucleotides are TGTGCCAGCAGTTCCACGTGGACAGGGAGTCAGCCCCAGCATTTT.

This clonotype has at least ten counts. This chain connects TRBV25-1 to TRBJ2-5, with 12 positions matching TRBD2. Germline loops: CDR1 MGHDK, CDR2 SYGVNS. This CDR3 spans 16 amino acids. Trimming cost V 4 bases and J 2 bases; bases outside gene matches: 5. The chain's CDR3 is CASSAGLAGRQETQYF. The CDR3 DNA reads as TGTGCCAGCAGTGCAGGACTAGCGGGGAGACAAGAGACCCAGTACTTC.

The chain employs TRBV12-3 or TRBV12-4 and TRBJ2-7, with TRBD1 as a possible D gene (6 bases). V dropped 5 bases and J dropped 8 bases, with 13 bases sitting between them. This CDR3 is built from 12 residues. CDR3 sequence: CASSPQWGQQYF. Here the CDR3 DNA reads TGTGCCAGCAGTCCTCAATGGGGGCAGCAGTACTTC.

This clonotype has a count of ten or more. V and J are TRBV20-1 and TRBJ2-7; possible D gene TRBD1, 5 bases. Trimming stripped 0 bases from V and 2 bases from J, with 14 bases between. There are 15 residues in the CDR3. Germline lookup yields CDR1 DFQATT and CDR2 SNEGSKA (reference sequence). CDR3 nucleotide sequence: TGCAGTGCTAGAGATTTCCAGGGTAAAACCTACGAGCAGTACTTC. This gives the protein CSARDFQGKTYEQYF.

This clonotype was found many times. This sequence joins TRBV11-2 and TRBJ2-4; 9 nucleotides line up with TRBD1. V gave up 1 base and J gave up 6 bases; unmatched junction bases: 1. CDR1 is SGHAT and CDR2 is FQNNGV in the germline V gene. This CDR3 has 14 amino acids. CDR3 loop: CASSLAGQGNIQYF. The CDR3 DNA reads TGTGCCAGCAGCTTAGCGGGACAGGGAAACATTCAGTACTTC.

The table lists this clonotype with many counts. V usage is TRBV19 and J usage is TRBJ1-5, with a possible D match to TRBD1 (6 bases). This CDR3 is built from 15 residues. Per the germline V gene, CDR1 is LNHDA and CDR2 is SQIVND (reference sequence). V lost 1 base to trimming and J lost 4 bases, with 11 bases between them. The DNA of the CDR3 is TGTGCCAGTAGTATAGGGAAACAGGGAAATCAGCCCCAGCATTTT. Its protein product is CASSIGKQGNQPQHF.

The sample holds many counts of this clonotype. The V call is TRBV27, the J call TRBJ2-2; 12 bases agree with TRBD1. CDR3 length: 19 amino acids. Per germline, CDR1 MNHEY and CDR2 SMNVEV (reference sequence). V dropped 5 bases and J dropped 4; count of bases not matched to a gene: 14. CDR3 sequence reads: CASSRLTPGTGGFTGELFF. The CDR3 DNA is TGTGCCAGCAGTCGGCTTACACCCGGGACAGGGGGCTTCACCGGGGAGCTGTTTTTT.

For this clonotype: The CDR3 carries no conserved terminal phenylalanine or tryptophan, so it likely arises from a read error. CDR3 amino acids: CASSETDVLADYGYTL. CDR3 sequence (DNA): TGTGCCAGCAGTGAAACTGACGTATTGGCGGACTATGGCTACACCCTC. The chain has TRBV6-1 and TRBJ1-2; D is unclear. This CDR3 region has 16 residues. The germline V gene has CDR1 MNHNS and CDR2 SASEGT. V dropped 2 bases and J dropped 3 bases, with 16 bases sitting between them.

This clonotype was seen ten or more times. The CDR3 spells CASSYSLQGSSYNSPLHF. The CDR3 DNA reads as TGTGCCAGCAGTTACTCGTTACAGGGATCCTCCTATAATTCACCCCTCCACTTT. The chain links TRBV6-5 to TRBJ1-6; D is possibly TRBD1 (6 bases). This CDR3 region has 18 residues. Trimming shortened V by 0 bases and J by 0 bases, and 12 bases separated the two germline ends. Per the germline V gene, CDR1 is MNHEY and CDR2 is SVGAGI.

The V gene is TRBV12-3 or TRBV12-4, the J gene TRBJ1-6; the D is unclear. The V gene lost 8 bases and the J gene lost 8 bases, with 10 bases spanning the gap. This CDR3 region has 12 residues. Here the CDR3 DNA reads TGTGCCAGCTCCCCGACCTATTCACCCCTCCACTTT. As protein: CASSPTYSPLHF.

This clonotype was seen repeatedly, ten times or more. This chain uses TRBV19 with TRBJ1-2; D possibly corresponds to TRBD1 (6 bases). CDR1 and CDR2 from the germline V gene are LNHDA and SQIVND (reference sequence). Trimming cost V 10 bases and J 7 bases, with 19 bases left between them. The CDR3 is made up of 13 amino acids. The CDR3 DNA follows: TGTGCCACTCAAACCCCAGGGGTCTCTGGCTACACCTTC. It encodes CATQTPGVSGYTF.

This clonotype has only a few counts. As the CDR3 is not closed by the conserved phenylalanine or tryptophan, this likely results from a read error. V is TRBV7-9 and J is TRBJ1-2, with D perhaps TRBD1 (6 bases). Trimming pared 3 bases from V and 8 bases from J, leaving 13 bases between. This CDR3 comprises 13 residues. In germline, CDR1 is SEHNR, CDR2 FQNEAQ (reference sequence). The CDR3 loop reads CASSLSEGGGYTL. The CDR3 DNA is TGTGCCAGCAGCTTGTCGGAGGGGGGGGGCTACACCCTC.

This clonotype has ten or more counts. The chain is built from TRBV19 and TRBJ1-2, with 9 positions matching TRBD1. Germline trimming cut 3 bases from V and 0 bases from J; bases unmatched to any gene: 2. CDR1 is LNHDA, CDR2 SQIVND, per germline (reference sequence). CDR3 length: 15 amino acids. The CDR3 bases are TGTGCCAGTAGTATGGGACAGGGACCTAACTATGGCTACACCTTC. Its translation is CASSMGQGPNYGYTF.

There are many counts of this clonotype. The V and J genes are TRBV10-2 and TRBJ2-2; 7 nucleotides line up with TRBD1. V lost 8 bases, J lost 3 bases, and 3 bases stayed unmatched. This CDR3 has 13 residues. Germline values: CDR1 WSHSY, CDR2 SAAADI. The CDR3 region is CASGTVDTGELFF. CDR3 DNA: TGCGCCAGCGGGACAGTCGACACCGGGGAGCTGTTTTTT.